These T cell receptor beta chains were read from a single sample in a study of cytomegalovirus exposure and HLA in healthy donors. This table comes from immunoSEQ multiplex PCR, and its TCRdb copy is limited to in-frame clones, with some not included. The sample holds 200,000 or so clones, approximately 82% seen once. Sequencing input: PBMCs. These receptors all stem from a male donor in good health and CMV-seronegative. The CDR3 runs from the conserved cysteine through the conserved F or W. The D gene is left open where the match is weak. Not all rows give a size; the values are once, few, many and, for expanded clones, a class.

d_call,v_call,j_call,clone_size,cdr3_aa
TRBD1,TRBV5-6,TRBJ2-7,few,CASSLAGTGGSYEQYF
-,TRBV5-1,TRBJ2-1,-,CASSLWAGYGDEQFF
TRBD2,TRBV7-3,-,-,CASSVTLTGLAGGEQYF
TRBD1,TRBV5-4,TRBJ2-5,-,CASSLGTAETQYF
-,TRBV7-2,TRBJ2-2,-,CASSLTPGTGELFF
TRBD1,TRBV18,TRBJ1-1,-,CASSPQGQHTEAFF
-,TRBV5-1,TRBJ2-1,-,CASSFFGNNEQFF
-,TRBV30,TRBJ2-7,-,CACQVVDYEQYF
-,TRBV2,TRBJ2-7,once,CASRRLVGEQYF
-,TRBV5-4,TRBJ1-3,-,CASSLVPAGVGNTIYF
TRBD2,TRBV6-5,TRBJ2-1,-,CASSYYLREGNEQFF
-,TRBV19,TRBJ1-1,few,CASTLQGVNTEAFF
-,TRBV29-1,TRBJ2-5,-,CSVRTSSETQYF
-,TRBV7-3,TRBJ1-2,-,CASSSGRGNYGYTF
TRBD1,TRBV4-1,TRBJ1-1,-,CASSHRGQQGTEAFF
TRBD2,TRBV27,TRBJ2-1,-,CASSARLAGVTYNEQFF
TRBD2,TRBV18,TRBJ2-5,-,CASSPFSGEVRETQYF
TRBD1,TRBV7-9,TRBJ1-1,-,CASSGTGGGEAFF
TRBD2,TRBV11-3,TRBJ2-2,few,CASSLVATRGGTGELFF
-,TRBV9,TRBJ1-2,-,CASSVDTAYGYTF
TRBD1,TRBV5-1,TRBJ1-1,-,CASRGGTANLTNTEAFF
-,TRBV4-1,TRBJ2-7,-,CASSQDRRDYEQYF
TRBD1,TRBV7-8,TRBJ2-5,-,CASSLGGTGLQETQYF
TRBD2,TRBV19,TRBJ2-2,once,CASSITPRLAGGHTGELFF
-,TRBV27,TRBJ1-1,-,CASSLSPPGTEAFF
-,TRBV2,TRBJ2-5,-,CASSEAPGETQYF
-,TRBV28,TRBJ1-5,-,CASSFPFQPQHF
TRBD2,TRBV7-3,TRBJ2-5,-,CASSPGLAGGETQYF
TRBD1,TRBV10-2,TRBJ2-5,once,CASSEPGQGRETQYF
TRBD1,TRBV2,TRBJ1-5,-,CASSLRDRGFEPQHF
-,TRBV5-1,TRBJ1-2,-,CASSPGYGQDYGYTF
-,TRBV7-9,TRBJ2-3,-,CASSLAGLMFTDTQYF
-,TRBV9,TRBJ1-3,few,CASSVDSSGNTIYF
TRBD2,TRBV7-9,TRBJ2-1,-,CASSLGDRLADVYNEQFF
-,TRBV19,TRBJ2-1,-,CASSNGLLSYNEQFF
TRBD2,TRBV2,TRBJ2-2,-,CASSETSGYTGELFF
-,TRBV29-1,TRBJ2-7,-,CSAGQSANEQYF
-,TRBV5-8,TRBJ2-2,-,CASSLDLQGGNGEPFF
-,TRBV5-1,TRBJ1-3,-,CASSFGSVRGSGNTIYF
-,TRBV7-2,TRBJ2-7,once,CASSYRLLYEQYF